These T cell receptor beta chains were read from a single sample in a study of blood T cell repertoires in COVID-19. Measured with immunoSEQ multiplex PCR; TCRdb has only the in-frame clones, and not every one. This sample carries 250,000 or so clones, about four fifths of them seen once, and the ten largest clones take 3.6%. The sample consisted of PBMCs or T cells enriched from blood (not recorded which). These receptors came from a woman aged 40 to 49 who had been exposed to COVID-19. CDR3s leave out the opening cysteine and the closing phenylalanine or tryptophan. Each record gives: V gene, J gene, CDR3 protein.

TRBV5-1	TRBJ2-2	ATKGTGGDTGELF
TRBV5-6	TRBJ1-2	ASEQGNYGYT
TRBV5-4	TRBJ1-2	ASSPGADGYT
TRBV6-5	TRBJ2-7	ASTRTGESEQY
TRBV27	TRBJ1-1	ASSLAIANTEAF
TRBV3-1/TRBV3-2	TRBJ2-5	ASSQGNTLAGGTETQY
TRBV27	TRBJ1-1	ASSLSRGLEAF
TRBV14	TRBJ2-7	ASSQASGGAGAYEQY
TRBV3-1/TRBV3-2	TRBJ2-1	ASSQAETVLNEQF
TRBV29-1	TRBJ1-5	SVIEVSGQPQH
TRBV18	TRBJ1-2	ASSPSRGDSNYGYT
TRBV19	TRBJ1-6	ASKGDRGNSPLH
TRBV29-1	TRBJ2-5	SVAHVLAPGETQY
TRBV6-5	TRBJ2-1	ASSPDSSYNEQF
TRBV7-8	TRBJ1-1	ASSLTQANTEAF
TRBV9	TRBJ1-2	ASSVGIGQDYGYT